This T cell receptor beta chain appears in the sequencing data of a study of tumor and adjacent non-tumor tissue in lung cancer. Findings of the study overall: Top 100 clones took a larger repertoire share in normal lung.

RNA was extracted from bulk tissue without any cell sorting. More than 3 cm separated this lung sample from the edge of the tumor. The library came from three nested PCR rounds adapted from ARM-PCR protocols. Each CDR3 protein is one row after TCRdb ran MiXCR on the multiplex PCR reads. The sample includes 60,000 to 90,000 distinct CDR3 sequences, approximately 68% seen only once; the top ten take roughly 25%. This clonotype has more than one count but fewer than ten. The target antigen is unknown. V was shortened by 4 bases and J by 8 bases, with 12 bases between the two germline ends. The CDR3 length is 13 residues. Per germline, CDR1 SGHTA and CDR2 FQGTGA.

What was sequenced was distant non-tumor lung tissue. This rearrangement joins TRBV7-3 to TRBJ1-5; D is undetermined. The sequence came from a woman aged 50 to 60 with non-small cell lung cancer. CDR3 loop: CASSSYVGEPQHF. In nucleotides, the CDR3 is TGTGCCAGCAGCTCCTATGTCGGGGAGCCCCAGCATTTT.